A selection of T cell receptor beta chains follows, all from one sample in a study of control samples from healthy donors and cancer patients. TCRdb's copy holds only in-frame clones and misses some; the assay was immunoSEQ multiplex PCR. The sample consists of some 89,000 clones, about 89% of them appearing once. The material sequenced was blood. These receptors were obtained from a man between 25 and 39 years old in good health. CDR3s include the opening cysteine and the closing phenylalanine or tryptophan. The D gene is left open where the match is weak. Expanded clones are given a class, and other clones once, few, many or no size at all.

cdr3_aa,cdr3_nt,clone_size,j_call,v_call,d_call
CASSQAGGGSEKLFF,TGTGCCAGCAGCCAAGCAGGGGGGGGGAGTGAAAAACTGTTTTTT,-,TRBJ1-4,TRBV4-2,TRBD1
CASSQERGVTEAFF,TGTGCCAGCAGCCAGGAGCGTGGTGTCACTGAAGCTTTCTTT,-,TRBJ1-1,TRBV14,-
CASSDGTGVLVEAFF,TGTGCCAGCAGTGACGGGACAGGAGTCTTGGTTGAAGCTTTCTTT,-,TRBJ1-1,TRBV6-1,TRBD1
CASSPQVRGSGEQYF,TGTGCCAGCAGCCCCCAAGTAAGGGGGTCCGGGGAGCAGTACTTC,-,TRBJ2-7,TRBV14,-
CASSQDSNTGELFF,TGTGCCAGCAGCCAAGATTCGAACACCGGGGAGCTGTTTTTT,-,TRBJ2-2,TRBV3-1/TRBV3-2,-
CASSLGGLAATDTQYF,TGTGCCAGCAGCTTGGGGGGACTAGCGGCTACAGATACGCAGTATTTT,-,TRBJ2-3,TRBV5-5,TRBD2
CASSSTTGLNEKLFF,TGTGCCAGCAGCTCCACGACAGGGTTGAATGAAAAACTGTTTTTT,once,TRBJ1-4,TRBV7-9,TRBD1
CASSPSGRGGRGYTF,TGTGCCAGCAGCCCCTCGGGGAGAGGGGGGAGAGGCTACACCTTC,-,TRBJ1-2,TRBV9,-
CASAVTSGGWNEQFF,TGTGCCAGCGCCGTAACTAGCGGGGGCTGGAATGAGCAGTTCTTC,-,TRBJ2-1,TRBV5-6,TRBD2
CASSPSATGRNYGYTF,TGTGCCAGCAGCCCTTCTGCGACCGGTCGGAACTATGGCTACACCTTC,-,TRBJ1-2,TRBV7-8,-
CASSPQGDNEQFF,TGCGCCAGCAGCCCCCAGGGGGACAATGAGCAGTTCTTC,once,TRBJ2-1,TRBV5-1,TRBD1
CASSPATNEKLFF,TGCGCCAGCAGCCCTGCAACTAATGAAAAACTGTTTTTT,-,TRBJ1-4,TRBV5-1,-
CASSTTGEGGYTF,TGTGCCAGCAGCACTACAGGGGAGGGTGGCTACACCTTC,-,TRBJ1-2,TRBV9,TRBD1
CASSFGGARSGANVLTF,TGTGCCAGTAGTTTCGGAGGGGCGCGCTCTGGGGCCAACGTCCTGACTTTC,-,TRBJ2-6,TRBV19,-
CASSMGWGDRVRNEQFF,TGTGCCAGTAGTATGGGTTGGGGGGACAGGGTGAGGAATGAGCAGTTCTTC,-,TRBJ2-1,TRBV19,TRBD1
CAAHRDRVGNTEAFF,TGTGCCGCCCACCGGGACAGAGTGGGGAACACTGAAGCTTTCTTT,-,TRBJ1-1,TRBV10-3,TRBD1
CASISRRGGPHEQFF,TGTGCCAGCATCTCACGACGGGGGGGCCCTCATGAGCAGTTCTTC,-,TRBJ2-1,TRBV5-8,TRBD2
CASSPGGQGRNEQFF,TGTGCCAGCAGCCCGGGGGGACAGGGTAGGAATGAGCAGTTCTTC,-,TRBJ2-1,TRBV11-3,TRBD1
CASSYSVGTGAPEAFF,TGTGCCAGCAGTTACTCAGTCGGGACAGGGGCCCCTGAAGCTTTCTTT,-,TRBJ1-1,TRBV6-6,TRBD1
CSVEDLGQGGGEQYF,TGCAGCGTTGAAGATCTCGGACAGGGAGGTGGCGAGCAGTACTTC,-,TRBJ2-7,TRBV29-1,TRBD1
CASSPVSETQYF,TGTGCCAGCTCACCGGTTTCAGAGACCCAGTACTTC,-,TRBJ2-5,TRBV18,-
CASSRSAMNTGELFF,TGTGCCAGCAGCCGATCGGCCATGAACACCGGGGAGCTGTTTTTT,-,TRBJ2-2,TRBV6-5,-
CASSQLSTDTQYF,TGCGCCAGCAGCCAACTTAGCACAGATACGCAGTATTTT,-,TRBJ2-3,TRBV5-1,-
CSASPRGRGLAGGILNEQYF,TGCAGTGCTAGTCCCCGCGGAAGGGGACTAGCGGGGGGGATTTTAAACGAGCAGTACTTC,-,TRBJ2-7,TRBV20-1,TRBD2
CASSPGVGLGDYEQYF,TGTGCCAGCTCACCAGGTGTGGGGTTAGGGGACTACGAGCAGTACTTC,-,TRBJ2-7,TRBV18,-
CASSSGSEVWASTDTQYF,TGTGCCAGCAGTTCGGGTTCGGAGGTTTGGGCTAGCACAGATACGCAGTATTTT,-,TRBJ2-3,TRBV6-2/TRBV6-3,-
CASRLTGRGNSPLHF,TGTGCCAGTAGACTCACAGGGCGCGGGAATTCACCCCTCCACTTT,-,TRBJ1-6,TRBV19,-
CASSQNRGSTDTQYF,TGTGCCAGCAGCCAAAACAGGGGATCGACAGATACGCAGTATTTT,-,TRBJ2-3,TRBV3-1/TRBV3-2,TRBD1
CASSQTGNSGNTIYF,TGTGCCAGCAGCCAAACCGGGAACTCTGGAAACACCATATATTTT,-,TRBJ1-3,TRBV5-8,-
CASSVRQTGAHPGGTQYF,TGTGCCAGCAGCGTTCGTCAGACAGGGGCCCACCCTGGGGGCACCCAGTACTTC,-,TRBJ2-5,TRBV2,TRBD1
CASREGTETSGYTF,TGTGCCAGCAGGGAGGGAACAGAGACCTCTGGCTACACCTTC,-,TRBJ1-2,TRBV28,-
CAWGIQEVYGYTF,TGTGCCTGGGGGATCCAGGAGGTCTATGGCTACACCTTC,-,TRBJ1-2,TRBV30,-
CATSRDPGGNQPQHF,TGTGCCACCAGCAGAGATCCGGGGGGCAATCAGCCCCAGCATTTT,few,TRBJ1-5,TRBV15,-
CASSGTIGEQYF,TGTGCCAGCTCCGGGACCATCGGCGAGCAGTACTTC,-,TRBJ2-7,TRBV7-2,-
CASSMGWGGADTQYF,TGTGCCAGTAGTATGGGATGGGGGGGAGCAGATACGCAGTATTTT,-,TRBJ2-3,TRBV19,TRBD2
CASSSPLAGAGTQYF,TGCGCCAGCAGCTCCCCCCTAGCGGGGGCGGGTACGCAGTATTTT,few,TRBJ2-3,TRBV5-1,TRBD2
CASSRGVQETQYF,TGTGCCAGCAGTCGTGGGGTACAAGAGACCCAGTACTTC,-,TRBJ2-5,TRBV2,-
CASSSGTRQETQYF,TGTGCCAGCAGCTCCGGCACCCGCCAAGAGACCCAGTACTTC,few,TRBJ2-5,TRBV21-1,-
CATSPKRDPYNEQFF,TGTGCCACCAGTCCCAAGCGGGACCCTTACAATGAGCAGTTCTTC,-,TRBJ2-1,TRBV24-1,TRBD2
CASSPRDLSSTDTQYF,TGTGCCAGCTCACCCAGGGATCTCTCTAGCACAGATACGCAGTATTTT,-,TRBJ2-3,TRBV18,-
CASSPGGRYEQYF,TGTGCCAGCAGCCCAGGGGGCAGATACGAGCAGTACTTC,-,TRBJ2-7,TRBV9,TRBD1